One T cell receptor beta chain is described in this entry. CDR1 is GTSNPN and CDR2 is SVGIG in the germline V gene (reference sequence). Trimming shortened V by 2 bases and J by 4 bases, and 6 bases separated the two germline ends. The CDR3 is made up of 11 amino acids. This record comes from a study of CD8 T cells in Susac syndrome. Random hexamers served to reverse transcribe roughly 0.45 to 1 ug RNA. MiXCR, run by TCRdb on the immunoSEQ multiplex PCR reads, gives a single entry per CDR3 protein. Of 200,000 to 250,000 distinct CDR3 sequences listed, nearly 97% were seen once; the top ten hold roughly 0.1%.

The clonotype was recovered from a human donor with multiple sclerosis. The source material was CD4+ T cells from PBMCs. The chain is built from TRBV30 and TRBJ2-7, with D uncertain. The CDR3 DNA follows: TGTGCCTGGAGTTCCCAATACGAGCAGTACTTC. This translates into CAWSSQYEQYF.